The 4 T cell receptor beta chains in this list originate from one sample, sequenced in a study of response to subunit inactivated influenza vaccine. TCRdb re-called the RT-PCR reads through MiXCR, storing one row per CDR3 protein. This sample yields about 650,000 distinct CDR3 sequences, of which 11% to 15% are seen a single time; less than 9% belongs to the top ten. Sequences were derived from PBMCs from blood, sampled 14 days before vaccination. The receptors come from a man in his fifties who received an inactivated influenza vaccine.

J is TRBJ2-7 and V is TRBV29-1; D gene uncertain. This CDR3 is built from 14 residues. Germline V gene sequence: CDR1 SQVTM, CDR2 ANQGSEA. The germline V and J ends were trimmed by 4 bases and 0 bases, with 13 bases remaining between them. CDR3 protein: CSVAGSQDSYEQYF. Here the CDR3 DNA reads TGCAGCGTTGCAGGATCTCAAGACTCCTACGAGCAGTACTTC.

This clonotype was seen many times. The chain is built from TRBV7-3 and TRBJ2-7; 7 bases agree with TRBD1. The germline V gene has CDR1 SGHTA and CDR2 FQGTGA. The V gene end was trimmed by 6 bases and the J gene end by 1 base; junction bases not matched to a gene: 3. CDR3 length equals 13 residues. The CDR3 DNA reads as TGTGCCAGCAGGGACAGGACTTCCTACGAGCAGTACTTC. Residues: CASRDRTSYEQYF.

With respect to this clonotype: An end of the junction does not agree with germline; a read error may underlie this. The V gene is TRBV10-3, the J gene TRBJ2-4; TRBD1 or TRBD2 may be the D gene (6 bases each). The germline gives CDR1 ENHRY, CDR2 SYGVKD. The CDR3 loop spans 12 amino acids. CDR3 protein: CAISGQSGGLTF. In DNA form, the CDR3 reads TGTGCCATCAGTGGACAGTCCGGGGGCCTTACCTTC.

The chain recombines TRBV10-3 with TRBJ1-5, with D perhaps TRBD1 (5 bases). There are 13 residues in the CDR3. V lost 3 bases and J 8 bases, leaving 11 bases between the germline ends. Germline V gene data show CDR1 as ENHRY and CDR2 as SYGVKD. This chain's CDR3 is CAISDGREEPQHF. The CDR3 DNA follows: TGTGCCATCAGTGACGGCAGGGAAGAGCCCCAGCATTTT.